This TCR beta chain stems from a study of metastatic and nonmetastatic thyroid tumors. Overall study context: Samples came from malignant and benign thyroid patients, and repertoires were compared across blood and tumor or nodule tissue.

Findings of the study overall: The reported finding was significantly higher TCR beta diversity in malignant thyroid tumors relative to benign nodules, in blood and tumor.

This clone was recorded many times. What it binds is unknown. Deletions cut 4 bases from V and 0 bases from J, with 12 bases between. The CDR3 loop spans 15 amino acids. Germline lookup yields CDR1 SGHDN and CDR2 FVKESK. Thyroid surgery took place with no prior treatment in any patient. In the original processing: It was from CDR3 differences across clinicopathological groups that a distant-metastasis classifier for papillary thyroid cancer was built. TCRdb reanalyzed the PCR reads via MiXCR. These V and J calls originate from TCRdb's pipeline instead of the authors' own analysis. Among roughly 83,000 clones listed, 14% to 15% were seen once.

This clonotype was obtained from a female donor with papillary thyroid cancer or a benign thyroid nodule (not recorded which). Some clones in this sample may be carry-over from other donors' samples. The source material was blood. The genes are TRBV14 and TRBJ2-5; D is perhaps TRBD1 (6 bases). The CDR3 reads CASSRTDVYQETQYF. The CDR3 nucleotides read TGTGCCAGCAGCCGGACAGATGTATACCAAGAGACCCAGTACTTC.